This T cell receptor beta chain was found in a study of immune evolution from preneoplasia to lung adenocarcinoma. Whole-study context: HLA loss of heterozygosity: 6% to 7.5% AIS, about 14% MIA, approximately 35% ADC, none AAH. Findings of the study overall: Normal lung had the highest top T cell clone frequencies.

Clones were sequenced by immunoSEQ multiplex PCR, and TCRdb holds only the in-frame ones, with some missing. The sample includes fewer than 6,000 clones, roughly 86% of them seen just once. Notes on this clone: Its target is not known.

The receptor was derived from a person aged 70 to 85 with lung adenocarcinoma. Sequenced sample: FFPE atypical adenomatous hyperplasia tissue from the lung. Stated subset: atypical adenomatous hyperplasia (AAH), lung preneoplasia.

As DNA, the CDR3 is TGTGCCATCAGTGAAGTGGACTTATTACTCTACGAGCAGTACTTC. Encoded protein: CAISEVDLLLYEQYF. The chain has TRBV10-3 and TRBJ2-7; D is possibly TRBD2 (5 bases). Germline loops: CDR1 ENHRY, CDR2 SYGVKD. V was pared by 3 bases and J by 3 bases, with 15 bases between. The CDR3 contains 15 residues.